This T cell receptor beta chain was recorded in a study of CD4+ T cells in melanoma. Clones were read by immunoSEQ multiplex PCR, and TCRdb kept only the in-frame ones, dropping some. The sample holds under 11,000 clones, around 60% seen once. There are 15 residues in the CDR3. V dropped 6 bases and J dropped 1; count of bases not matched to a gene: 4. Germline V gene lookup returns CDR1 MNHEY and CDR2 SVGAGI. Specimen: cells from a culture (not recorded whether cultured in vitro). The gene calls are TRBV6-5 and TRBJ1-5, with TRBD1 matching 9 bases. The receptor's source is a human donor with melanoma. The CDR3 loop is CASSLTGGSNQPQHF. The CDR3 DNA reads TGTGCCAGCAGCCTAACAGGGGGCAGCAATCAGCCCCAGCATTTT.